These T cell receptor beta chains were read from a single sample in a study of cytomegalovirus exposure and HLA in healthy donors. The method was immunoSEQ multiplex PCR; TCRdb's version includes in-frame clones alone and lacks a portion of them. The sample's table shows roughly 34,000 clones. Source material: PBMCs. The source of these receptors is a man between 40 and 49 years old in good health and CMV-seronegative. Each CDR3 is given with its conserved first and last residue. A D gene is named only where the DNA matches it firmly. Only part of the rows carry a size: once, few, many, or a class if the clone is expanded.

cdr3_aa cdr3_nt clone_size d_call j_call v_call
CASSFTSGGYEQFF TGTGCCAGCAGCTTCACTAGCGGCGGGTATGAGCAGTTCTTC medium-sized TRBD2 TRBJ2-1 TRBV11-2
CASAPPGGEYGYTF TGTGCCAGTGCTCCGCCGGGGGGCGAGTACGGCTACACCTTC . . TRBJ1-2 TRBV6-5
CASSGTSGTGELFF TGTGCCAGCAGCGGGACTAGCGGTACCGGGGAGCTGTTTTTT . TRBD2 TRBJ2-2 TRBV11-3
CASSFSGSYEQYF TGCGCCAGCAGCTTTAGCGGGAGTTACGAGCAGTACTTC . TRBD2 TRBJ2-7 TRBV5-1
CASSLSERSSYEQYF TGTGCCAGCAGCTTGAGCGAGAGGAGCTCCTACGAGCAGTACTTC . . TRBJ2-7 TRBV5-6
CASISTGKATYEQYF TGTGCCAGCATCTCGACAGGGAAGGCGACCTACGAGCAGTACTTC . TRBD1 TRBJ2-7 TRBV6-6
CASSPTGDTEAFF TGTGCCAGCAGCCCCACAGGGGACACTGAAGCTTTCTTT . TRBD1 TRBJ1-1 TRBV7-3
CASSQGGREYENIQYF TGTGCCAGCAGCCAAGGAGGACGGGAGTACGAAAACATTCAGTACTTC . . TRBJ2-4 TRBV4-2
CSVVPTEASYEQYF TGCAGCGTTGTTCCGACAGAAGCCTCCTACGAGCAGTACTTC . . TRBJ2-7 TRBV29-1
CASSLKRGLAGETGELFF TGTGCCAGCAGCTTAAAACGGGGACTAGCGGGAGAGACCGGGGAGCTGTTTTTT . TRBD2 TRBJ2-2 TRBV7-9
CAISEAGGRGVWQYF TGTGCCATCAGTGAAGCAGGCGGGCGGGGTGTTTGGCAGTACTTC . . TRBJ2-7 TRBV10-3
CASSTGRRSAYEQYF TGTGCCAGTAGTACCGGACGGAGGAGCGCCTACGAGCAGTACTTC . . TRBJ2-7 TRBV19
CASSFSDGNYEQYF TGTGCCAGCAGCTTTAGCGACGGGAACTACGAGCAGTACTTC . . TRBJ2-7 TRBV7-2
CASSLSYEQYF TGTGCCAGCTCCCTCTCCTACGAGCAGTACTTC . . TRBJ2-7 TRBV18
CASTQAFSDPSYNEQFF TGTGCCAGTACTCAAGCATTTAGCGACCCTTCCTACAATGAGCAGTTCTTC . . TRBJ2-1 TRBV19
CAWRNRVGYGYTF TGTGCCTGGAGGAACAGGGTGGGGTATGGCTACACCTTC . . TRBJ1-2 TRBV30
CASSLAGESDTQYF TGTGCCAGCAGTCTAGCGGGAGAGAGTGATACGCAGTATTTT . TRBD2 TRBJ2-3 TRBV6-4
CASSLGRGGNEKLFF TGTGCCAGCAGCCTGGGGAGGGGTGGGAATGAAAAACTGTTTTTT . . TRBJ1-4 TRBV7-9
CASSHDPRDFDTEAFF TGTGCCAGCAGCCACGACCCCCGGGACTTCGACACTGAAGCTTTCTTT . . TRBJ1-1 TRBV4-2
CAWTYRDRANYGYTF TGTGCCTGGACCTACAGGGACAGGGCTAACTATGGCTACACCTTC . TRBD1 TRBJ1-2 TRBV30
CASSVKRTREGSGANVLTF TGTGCCAGCAGCGTCAAGAGGACCCGGGAAGGGTCTGGGGCCAACGTCCTGACTTTC . . TRBJ2-6 TRBV9
CASSHIIAGGDTGELFF TGCGCCAGCAGCCATATTATAGCGGGAGGCGACACCGGGGAGCTGTTTTTT . TRBD2 TRBJ2-2 TRBV4-3
CASSSPTGGLRGKQYF TGTGCCAGCAGCTCACCGACAGGGGGATTACGGGGTAAGCAGTACTTC . TRBD1 TRBJ2-7 TRBV5-4
CASSQPLANYGYTF TGTGCCAGCTCACAGCCTCTAGCTAACTATGGCTACACCTTC . . TRBJ1-2 TRBV18
CASSGFGTGVTEQYF TGTGCCAGCAGTGGGTTTGGGACAGGAGTTACCGAGCAGTACTTC . TRBD1 TRBJ2-7 TRBV6-6
CASSYADTQYF TGTGCCAGCAGTTATGCAGATACGCAGTATTTT . . TRBJ2-3 TRBV2
CASSSGLWDTGELFF TGTGCCAGCAGCTCGGGACTGTGGGACACCGGGGAGCTGTTTTTT . . TRBJ2-2 TRBV5-4
CASSQDRRTFTDKQYF TGCGCCAGCAGCCAAGATAGGCGGACATTCACAGATAAGCAGTATTTT . . TRBJ2-3 TRBV4-3
CASSPLGEPAETQYF TGTGCCAGCAGCCCCCTAGGGGAACCTGCAGAGACCCAGTACTTC . . TRBJ2-5 TRBV9
CASHSSGFGPRYEQYF TGTGCCAGCCACTCTAGCGGGTTTGGGCCCCGATACGAGCAGTACTTC . TRBD2 TRBJ2-7 TRBV28
CASSYSMSAAPVGQYF TGTGCCAGCAGTTACTCGATGTCGGCGGCGCCGGTGGGGCAGTACTTC . . TRBJ2-7 TRBV6-5
CAWSGGQGRHAFF TGTGCCTGGAGTGGGGGACAGGGGCGTCATGCTTTCTTT . TRBD1 TRBJ1-1 TRBV30
CASSPPGISYEQYF TGTGCCAGCTCACCGCCAGGGATCTCCTACGAGCAGTACTTC . . TRBJ2-7 TRBV18
CASSRDRGLDEQYF TGTGCCAGCAGTCGGGACAGGGGGCTCGACGAGCAGTACTTC . TRBD1 TRBJ2-7 TRBV6-4
CASSSTRTGVPYEQYF TGTGCCAGCAGCTCAACTCGGACAGGTGTCCCCTACGAGCAGTACTTC . TRBD1 TRBJ2-7 TRBV11-2
CSVEQGTQETQYF TGCAGCGTTGAACAGGGGACACAAGAGACCCAGTACTTC . . TRBJ2-5 TRBV29-1